The 9 T cell receptor beta chains listed next were all sequenced from one sample in a study of blood T cell repertoires in COVID-19. TCRdb's table, derived via immunoSEQ multiplex PCR, lists solely in-frame clones and lacks some. The sample contains fewer than 250,000 clones, about 83% of which appear only once. Sequencing was performed on peripheral blood. These TCRs come from a human donor in a cohort sampled during active COVID-19.

The rearrangement links TRBV27 to TRBJ1-6; the D gene is possibly TRBD1 (5 bases). Trimming removed 3 bases from V and 10 bases from J, with 19 bases in between. The CDR3 has 16 residues. CDR1 is MNHEY and CDR2 is SMNVEV in the germline V gene (reference sequence). As DNA, the CDR3 is TGTGCCAGCAGTTTGGCCGACAGCCTTTCGAGCTCACCCCTCCACTTT. Translation gives CASSLADSLSSSPLHF.

This clone was observed a few times. This chain joins TRBV18 and TRBJ2-7; D is undetermined. Germline-derived CDR1 and CDR2 are KGHSH and LQKENI. V gave up 5 bases and J gave up 3 bases, with 20 bases separating them. The CDR3 is 16 amino acids. The CDR3 nucleotides are TGTGCCAGCTCAATACTCCCGAGACAACGCGACTACGAGCAGTACTTC. Translation gives CASSILPRQRDYEQYF. Complete variable domain (other parts from reference TRBV18 and TRBJ2-7): NAGVMQNPRHLVRRRGQEARLRCSPMKGHSHVYWYRQLPEEGLKFMVYLQKENIIDESGMPKERFSAEFPKEGPSILRIQQVVRGDSAAYFCASSILPRQRDYEQYFGPGTRLTVT.

This rearrangement joins TRBV18 to TRBJ1-1; D not resolved. V dropped 6 bases and J dropped 2 bases, with 10 bases sitting between them. The germline gives CDR1 KGHSH, CDR2 LQKENI. This CDR3 is built from 13 residues. In nucleotides, the CDR3 is TGTGCCAGCTCCCTAGGCTTAAACACTGAAGCTTTCTTT. Amino acids: CASSLGLNTEAFF.

This chain connects TRBV13 to TRBJ1-1; 7 bases map to TRBD1. The CDR3 runs to 16 residues. Germline assignment: CDR1 PRHDT and CDR2 FYEKMQ (reference sequence). V was clipped by 5 bases and J by 8 bases; unmatched bases: 17. In DNA form, the CDR3 reads TGTGCCAGCAGCAGAACACTCACAGGGGTGGGCGACGAAGCTTTCTTT. Protein: CASSRTLTGVGDEAFF.

The chain uses TRBV2 and TRBJ1-4; no clear D. Germline CDR1 is SNHLY and CDR2 is FYNNEI. The CDR3 totals 15 residues. V was cut by 5 bases and J by 0 bases, with 10 bases left in between. CDR3 protein: CASSNPGTTNEKLFF. The CDR3 nucleotides are TGTGCCAGCAGTAACCCGGGGACAACTAATGAAAAACTGTTTTTT.

The chain joins TRBV18 to TRBJ2-2; D ambiguous. The CDR3 is made up of 15 amino acids. With 1 base removed from V and 2 bases from J, the gap between germline ends came to 8 bases. Germline V gives CDR1 KGHSH, CDR2 LQKENI. Written as DNA, the CDR3 is TGTGCCAGCTCACCACTAACAGATAACACCGGGGAGCTGTTTTTT. This codes for CASSPLTDNTGELFF.

The chain joins TRBV5-5 to TRBJ2-7; the match to TRBD1 covers 9 bases. J was trimmed by 5 bases and V by 3 bases; bases with no gene match: 6. Per germline, CDR1 SGHKS and CDR2 YYEKEE (reference sequence). This CDR3 is 14 amino acids long. The CDR3 DNA reads TGTGCCAGCAGCTCACCGGACAGGGGTAACGAGCAGTACTTC. Translated, it gives CASSSPDRGNEQYF.

In DNA form, the CDR3 reads TGTGCCAGCAGTGATAGGAGGCGGGCCAGCCAAGAGACCCAGTACTTC. Translated, it gives CASSDRRRASQETQYF. This chain connects TRBV6-1 to TRBJ2-5; D may be TRBD2 (5 bases). The CDR3 runs to 16 residues. Germline V CDR1 and CDR2: MNHNS, SASEGT. Trimming cost V 3 bases and J 1 base, with 15 bases left between them.

This clone has ten or more counts. The J gene is TRBJ1-2, the V gene TRBV5-1; TRBD1 agrees at 9 bases. Unmatched junction bases numbered 2, after V lost 5 bases and J lost 6 bases. CDR3 length: 12 amino acids. Germline V gene lookup returns CDR1 SGHRS and CDR2 YFSETQ. CDR3 DNA sequence: TGCGCCAGCAGACAGGGGGCGGATGGCTACACCTTC. Its protein is CASRQGADGYTF.